This entry lists 32 T cell receptor beta chains sequenced from one sample in a study of cytomegalovirus exposure and HLA in healthy donors. Both 60 Vbeta primers and 13 Jbeta primers went into the PCR. Only in-frame clones appear in the TCRdb table, and some are missing; sequencing was by immunoSEQ multiplex PCR. Of over 90,000 clones detected, around two thirds appear once; the ten largest clones hold less than 3.5%. The sequencing sample was made of PBMCs. The receptors stem from a woman aged 45-65 years in good health and CMV-seronegative.

The V call is TRBV5-1, the J call TRBJ1-6; 9 bases map to TRBD1. Looked up from germline, CDR1 is SGHRS and CDR2 is YFSETQ. The V and J ends lost 3 bases and 7 bases, in that order; junction bases with no gene match: 8. The CDR3 sequence is 16 residues long. The CDR3 here is CASSSRQGVINSPLHF. The CDR3, as DNA: TGCGCCAGCAGCTCTCGACAGGGGGTGATCAATTCACCCCTCCACTTT. The full variable domain, with the rest looked up from reference TRBV5-1 and TRBJ1-6, is KAGVTQTPRYLIKTRGQQVTLSCSPISGHRSVSWYQQTPGQGLQFLFEYFSETQRNKGNFPGRFSGRQFSNSRSEMNVSTLELGDSALYLCASSSRQGVINSPLHFGNGTRLTVT.

This clone was found a few times. The chain carries TRBV10-1 and TRBJ2-3; 11 nucleotides agree with TRBD2. The CDR3 has 15 residues. V gave up 5 bases and J gave up 4 bases; unmatched junction bases: 5. Germline assignment: CDR1 WNHNN and CDR2 SYGVQD (reference sequence). CDR3 protein: CASSTGTSGADTQYF. CDR3 nucleotides: TGCGCCAGCAGTACCGGGACTAGCGGCGCAGATACGCAGTATTTT.

The genes are TRBV11-2 and TRBJ1-1; TRBD1 matches at 7 bases. With V trimmed by 5 bases and J by 1 base, 4 bases remained unmatched. The CDR3 consists of 14 residues. Germline V gene sequence: CDR1 SGHAT, CDR2 FQNNGV. The CDR3: CASSHRTGNTEAFF. DNA of the CDR3: TGTGCCAGCAGCCATAGGACAGGGAACACTGAAGCTTTCTTT.

The chain is built from TRBV6-5 and TRBJ2-7; the D gene is possibly TRBD1 (5 bases). Germline loops: CDR1 MNHEY, CDR2 SVGAGI. CDR3 size: 16 residues. Trimming removed 2 bases from V and 0 bases from J, with 14 bases in between. CDR3 sequence reads: CASSYTGAYSSYEQYF. The CDR3 DNA sequence: TGTGCCAGCAGTTACACAGGCGCGTACAGCTCCTACGAGCAGTACTTC.

This clone appeared a few times. V is TRBV2 and J is TRBJ1-2; D uncertain. Trimming took 1 base from V and 4 from J, leaving 10 bases between them. Germline V lookup: CDR1 SNHLY, CDR2 FYNNEI. The CDR3 runs 14 residues. The CDR3 bases are TGTGCCAGCAGTGAAGGAGGGTCGGGCTATGGCTACACCTTC. It yields the protein CASSEGGSGYGYTF.

This clone was seen a handful of times. This chain connects TRBV7-9 to TRBJ2-1, with 7 positions matching TRBD2. This CDR3 spans 17 amino acids. The V gene end was trimmed by 2 bases and the J gene end by 4 bases; junction bases not matched to a gene: 11. CDR1 is SEHNR, CDR2 FQNEAQ, per germline (reference sequence). The DNA for the CDR3 is TGTGCCAGCAGCTTATTAACAACGGAGCGGGGATACAATGAGCAGTTCTTC. Translating gives CASSLLTTERGYNEQFF.

The genes are TRBV14 and TRBJ1-2, with D tentatively TRBD1 (5 bases). Trimming left V 0 bases short and J 7 bases short, with 18 bases between. The V gene's germline CDR1 is SGHDN and CDR2 FVKESK. The CDR3 covers 16 residues. CDR3: CASSQEGPARLAGYTF. In DNA form, the CDR3 reads TGTGCCAGCAGCCAAGAGGGGCCAGCCAGGCTGGCTGGCTACACCTTC.

This rearrangement joins TRBV21-1 to TRBJ2-3; the table assigns TRBD2, which was not confirmed against the DNA. TRBV21-1 represents a pseudogene. This CDR3 is 12 amino acids long. The CDR3 sequence is CAHQRIPDTQYF. In DNA, the CDR3 is TGTGCCCACCAGCGGATACCAGATACGCAGTATTTT.

The chain employs TRBV10-3 and TRBJ1-1; 7 positions agree with TRBD1. CDR1 is ENHRY and CDR2 is SYGVKD in the germline V gene. The CDR3 loop spans 14 amino acids. Trimming removed 5 bases from V and 1 base from J; junction bases left unmatched: 4. The CDR3 nucleotides read TGTGCCATCAGTTTGACAGGGACGAACACTGAAGCTTTCTTT. Translating it yields CAISLTGTNTEAFF.

This chain connects TRBV30 to TRBJ2-3; TRBD2 might be the D (6 bases). This CDR3 is 12 amino acids long. Germline assignment: CDR1 GTSNPN and CDR2 SVGIG (reference sequence). Trimming removed 2 bases at V and 3 bases at J, with 6 bases between. Here the CDR3 reads CAWSRGTDTQYF. The CDR3 coding sequence is TGTGCCTGGAGTCGGGGGACAGATACGCAGTATTTT.

The rearrangement uses TRBV7-6 and TRBJ1-1; D may be TRBD1 (6 bases). The CDR3 spans 13 residues. Trimming took 4 bases from V and 1 from J, leaving 7 bases between them. Germline V lookup: CDR1 SGHVS, CDR2 FNYEAQ. CDR3 sequence reads: CASSSTGNTEAFF. The CDR3 coding sequence is TGTGCCAGCAGCTCGACAGGGAACACTGAAGCTTTCTTT.

This clone was seen more than once but under ten times. The rearrangement uses TRBV5-1 and TRBJ1-1; tentatively, D is TRBD1 (5 bases). Germline CDR1 and CDR2: SGHRS and YFSETQ. The CDR3 has 15 amino acids. The ends were cut back, 2 bases at V and 0 bases at J, with 11 bases in the middle. The CDR3 is CASSLRQSMNTEAFF. CDR3 DNA sequence: TGCGCCAGCAGCTTACGACAGAGCATGAACACTGAAGCTTTCTTT.

The rearrangement links TRBV19 to TRBJ2-2; D unresolved. CDR3 size: 16 residues. Trimming cost V 5 bases and J 1 base, with 14 bases left between them. Germline CDR1 and CDR2: LNHDA and SQIVND (reference sequence). In DNA form, the CDR3 reads TGTGCCAGTAGTGTCCGGGTACAACAGAACACCGGGGAGCTGTTTTTT. Encoded protein: CASSVRVQQNTGELFF.

V and J are TRBV7-2 and TRBJ1-4; no clear D gene. This CDR3 is 16 amino acids long. V lost 0 bases and J lost 4, with 12 bases in between. CDR1 and CDR2 from the germline V gene are SGHTA and FQGNSA. CDR3 bases: TGTGCCAGCAGCTTAGCGCGGACTTCCCTTAATGAAAAACTGTTTTTT. Translating it yields CASSLARTSLNEKLFF. Full variable domain (remainder filled in from reference TRBV7-2 and TRBJ1-4): GAGVSQSPSNKVTEKGKDVELRCDPISGHTALYWYRQSLGQGLEFLIYFQGNSAPDKSGLPSDRFSAERTGGSVSTLTIQRTQQEDSAVYLCASSLARTSLNEKLFFGSGTQLSVL.

This clone was picked up one time. This chain connects TRBV13 to TRBJ1-2, with D hard to call. The CDR3 sequence is 14 residues long. Trimming removed 1 base from V and 0 bases from J, with 6 bases in between. Germline loops: CDR1 PRHDT, CDR2 FYEKMQ (reference sequence). The CDR3 is CASSLVHANYGYTF. CDR3 nucleotides: TGTGCCAGCAGCTTAGTACATGCTAACTATGGCTACACCTTC. The variable domain in full, with the rest retrieved from reference TRBV13 and TRBJ1-2, is AAGVIQSPRHLIKEKRETATLKCYPIPRHDTVYWYQQGPGQDPQFLISFYEKMQSDKGSIPDRFSAQQFSDYHSELNMSSLELGDSALYFCASSLVHANYGYTFGSGTRLTVV.

This chain uses TRBV27 with TRBJ2-7; the match to TRBD2 covers 10 bases. The CDR3 runs 15 residues. V trimming: 6 bases; J trimming: 5 bases; junction bases outside the gene matches: 10. Per germline, CDR1 MNHEY and CDR2 SMNVEV (reference sequence). The CDR3 sequence: CASRGAGTSDHEQYF. The CDR3 bases are TGTGCCAGCAGGGGGGCCGGGACTAGCGATCACGAGCAGTACTTC.

This clone was observed a handful of times. This chain joins TRBV4-1 and TRBJ1-2; tentatively, D is TRBD1 (5 bases). The CDR3 covers 15 residues. V lost 2 bases and J 0 bases, leaving 10 bases between the germline ends. The V gene's germline CDR1 is MGHRA and CDR2 YSYEKL. The CDR3 nucleotides are TGCGCCAGCAGCCAAACTTGGGGGGCTAACTATGGCTACACCTTC. Amino acids: CASSQTWGANYGYTF.

The gene calls are TRBV4-1 and TRBJ2-1; a weak D match, TRBD1 (6 bases). Germline V gives CDR1 MGHRA, CDR2 YSYEKL. V was clipped by 1 base and J by 1 base, with 11 bases between them. This CDR3 is built from 16 residues. Here the CDR3 reads CASSQVGRGSYNEQFF. In DNA, the CDR3 is TGCGCCAGCAGCCAAGTTGGTAGGGGGTCCTACAATGAGCAGTTCTTC.

This rearrangement joins TRBV15 to TRBJ2-7, with TRBD1 identical over 8 bases. The CDR3 contains 15 residues. Germline V lookup: CDR1 LNHNV, CDR2 YYDKDF (reference sequence). With 0 bases clipped from V and 4 bases from J, the junction kept 5 bases outside the gene matches. CDR3 protein: CATSRDLTGAYEQYF. The CDR3 DNA reads TGTGCCACCAGCAGAGATCTGACAGGGGCTTACGAGCAGTACTTC.

This chain joins TRBV29-1 and TRBJ2-5, with 9 bases matching TRBD2. The CDR3 runs to 13 residues. The germline CDR1 and CDR2 sequences are SQVTM and ANQGSEA. With 6 bases clipped from V and 4 bases from J, the junction kept 6 bases outside the gene matches. CDR3 sequence: CSVVRGGGETQYF. In nucleotides, the CDR3 is TGCAGCGTAGTGCGGGGGGGCGGAGAGACCCAGTACTTC.

This clone was found a few times. The V gene is TRBV28, the J gene TRBJ1-2; the match to TRBD1 covers 9 bases. The germline V gene encodes CDR1 MDHEN and CDR2 SYDVKM. The CDR3 is made up of 14 amino acids. The V gene end was trimmed by 6 bases and the J gene end by 9 bases; junction bases not matched to a gene: 11. The CDR3 sequence is CASSRAGTGYRYTF. DNA for the CDR3: TGTGCCAGCAGCAGGGCCGGGACAGGGTATCGCTACACCTTC.

A few counts support this clone. The genes are TRBV11-3 and TRBJ2-3, with a tentative D call TRBD2 (5 bases). In germline, CDR1 is SGHNT, CDR2 YENEEA. V dropped 10 bases and J dropped 0 bases, with 14 bases sitting between them. The CDR3 consists of 14 residues. The CDR3 protein is CATTRDPSTDTQYF. The CDR3 DNA follows: TGTGCCACCACTAGAGATCCTAGCACAGATACGCAGTATTTT.

This clone came up once. The chain carries TRBV4-1 and TRBJ2-7; 8 nucleotides line up with TRBD1. The CDR3 has 16 residues. V shed 3 bases and J 3 bases; nucleotides not matched to a gene: 10. CDR1 and CDR2 (germline): MGHRA, YSYEKL. The DNA of the CDR3 is TGCGCCAGCAGCCAGACTCCCGGGACAGGCAACTACGAGCAGTACTTC. It yields the protein CASSQTPGTGNYEQYF.

This chain uses TRBV11-2 with TRBJ2-5, with TRBD2 matching over 7 bases. V lost 7 bases and J lost 5; bases outside the gene matches: 10. In germline, CDR1 is SGHAT, CDR2 FQNNGV. This CDR3 contains 14 residues. CDR3 nucleotide sequence: TGTGCCAGCACCTCCCCGGGGGGATTGGAGACCCAGTACTTC. As protein: CASTSPGGLETQYF.

The gene calls are TRBV29-1 and TRBJ1-5; maybe TRBD1 (5 bases). Germline CDR1 reads SQVTM; CDR2 reads ANQGSEA. The germline V and J ends were trimmed by 1 base and 11 bases, with 12 bases remaining between them. CDR3 length: 12 amino acids. The CDR3 here is CSVEAQGGSQHF. CDR3 coding DNA: TGCAGCGTTGAAGCCCAGGGAGGGTCCCAGCATTTT.

The rearrangement joins TRBV29-1 to TRBJ1-2; a weak D match, TRBD1 (5 bases). Germline loops: CDR1 SQVTM, CDR2 ANQGSEA. V was clipped by 2 bases and J by 4 bases, with 8 bases between them. This CDR3 contains 12 residues. Here the CDR3 DNA reads TGCAGCGTTGAACAGGGAGGCTATGGCTACACCTTC. Its translation: CSVEQGGYGYTF.

CDR3 in amino acids: CASSLNIERTEAFF. CDR3 nucleotide sequence: TGTGCCAGCAGCTTAAACATCGAGAGGACTGAAGCTTTCTTT. The J gene is TRBJ1-1, the V gene TRBV7-9; D ambiguous. Deletions cut 2 bases from V and 5 bases from J, with 12 bases between. Germline CDR1 is SEHNR and CDR2 is FQNEAQ (reference sequence). CDR3 size: 14 residues.

DNA of the CDR3: TGCGCCAGCAGCCAAGTACTAGCGGGAGGATCTATTTCCTACGAGCAGTACTTC. Amino acid sequence: CASSQVLAGGSISYEQYF. The chain combines TRBV4-1 with TRBJ2-7; 12 nucleotides match TRBD2. V shed 1 base, J shed 1 base, and the junction held 8 bases outside the gene matches. Germline V gene sequence: CDR1 MGHRA, CDR2 YSYEKL. This CDR3 contains 18 residues.

In DNA, the CDR3 is TGTGCCAGCAGCCCCAGACCTTACAGTAATGAAAAACTGTTTTTT. Translation: CASSPRPYSNEKLFF. The J gene is TRBJ1-4, the V gene TRBV7-2; D remains ambiguous. V was cut by 5 bases and J by 4 bases, with 14 bases left in between. This CDR3 comprises 15 residues. In germline, CDR1 is SGHTA, CDR2 FQGNSA.

The V gene is TRBV6-7, the J gene TRBJ2-7; tentative D call: TRBD1 (6 bases). TRBV6-7 carries the ORF label, with uncertain function. The CDR3 spans 14 residues. V was cut by 0 bases and J by 2 bases, with 8 bases left in between. The DNA for the CDR3 is TGTGCCAGCAGTTACTCGGACAGTCCCTACGAGCAGTACTTC. Translating gives CASSYSDSPYEQYF.

Here the CDR3 DNA reads TGTGCCAGCAGCTTAGCTAGCGGGGGGAACAATGAGCAGTTCTTC. Translating it yields CASSLASGGNNEQFF. V is TRBV7-9 and J is TRBJ2-1, with TRBD2 identical over 10 bases. Trimming at V came to 0 bases and at J to 5 bases, leaving 1 base not matched to a gene. This CDR3 contains 15 residues. Germline loops: CDR1 SEHNR, CDR2 FQNEAQ (reference sequence).

The CDR3 sequence: CASSFGQADGYTF. CDR3 sequence (DNA): TGTGCCAGCAGCTTCGGACAGGCGGATGGCTACACCTTC. The chain joins TRBV6-5 to TRBJ1-2; TRBD1 aligns across 7 bases. V shed 6 bases, J shed 6 bases, and the junction held 7 bases outside the gene matches. This CDR3 has 13 amino acids. Germline CDR1 and CDR2: MNHEY and SVGAGI.